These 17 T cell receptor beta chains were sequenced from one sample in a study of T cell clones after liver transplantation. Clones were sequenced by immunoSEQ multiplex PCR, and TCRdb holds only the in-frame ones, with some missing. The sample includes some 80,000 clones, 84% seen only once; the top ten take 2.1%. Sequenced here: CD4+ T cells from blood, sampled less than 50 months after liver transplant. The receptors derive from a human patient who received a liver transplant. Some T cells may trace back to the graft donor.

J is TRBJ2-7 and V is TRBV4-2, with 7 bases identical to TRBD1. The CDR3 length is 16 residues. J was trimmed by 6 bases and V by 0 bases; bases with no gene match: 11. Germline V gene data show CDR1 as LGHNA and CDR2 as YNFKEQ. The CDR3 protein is CASSQDRGPPRGEQYF. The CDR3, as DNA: TGTGCCAGCAGCCAAGATAGGGGGCCCCCTCGGGGCGAGCAGTACTTC.

CDR3 in DNA: TGCGCCAGCAGCTTCCGGGACAATGGGTTCTTC. Protein sequence: CASSFRDNGFF. V is TRBV5-1 and J is TRBJ2-1; possibly TRBD1 for D (6 bases). V was clipped by 2 bases and J by 15 bases, with 12 bases between them. From germline, CDR1 is SGHRS and CDR2 YFSETQ. The CDR3 has 11 amino acids.

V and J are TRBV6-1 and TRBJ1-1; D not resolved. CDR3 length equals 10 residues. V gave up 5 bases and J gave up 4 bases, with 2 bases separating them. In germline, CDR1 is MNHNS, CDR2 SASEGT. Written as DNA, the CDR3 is TGTGCCAGCAGTTTCACTGAAGCTTTCTTT. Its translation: CASSFTEAFF.

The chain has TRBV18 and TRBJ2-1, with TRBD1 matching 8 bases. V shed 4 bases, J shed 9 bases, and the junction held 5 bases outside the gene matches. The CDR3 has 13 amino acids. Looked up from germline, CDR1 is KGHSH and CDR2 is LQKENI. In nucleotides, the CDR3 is TGTGCCAGCTCACAAGAACAGGGGGGTGAGCAGTTCTTC. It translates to CASSQEQGGEQFF.

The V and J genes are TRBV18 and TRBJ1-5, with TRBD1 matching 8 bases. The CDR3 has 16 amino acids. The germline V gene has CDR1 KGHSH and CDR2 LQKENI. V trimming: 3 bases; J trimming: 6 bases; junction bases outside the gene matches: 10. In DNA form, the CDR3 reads TGTGCCAGCTCACCCCCAGGGGGCAGGGTTGGTCAGCCCCAGCATTTT. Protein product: CASSPPGGRVGQPQHF.

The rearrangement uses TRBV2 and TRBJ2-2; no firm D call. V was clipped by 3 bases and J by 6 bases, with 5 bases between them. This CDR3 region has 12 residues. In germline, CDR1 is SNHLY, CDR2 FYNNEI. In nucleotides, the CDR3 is TGTGCCAGCAGTGAGGATTCCGGGGAGCTGTTTTTT. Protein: CASSEDSGELFF.

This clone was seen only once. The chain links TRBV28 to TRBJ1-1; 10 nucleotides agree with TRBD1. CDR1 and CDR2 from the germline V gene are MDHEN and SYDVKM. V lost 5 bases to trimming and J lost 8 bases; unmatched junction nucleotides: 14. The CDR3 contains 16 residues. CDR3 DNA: TGTGCCAGCAGTCCCGGGACAGGGGCCGGCTATTTGGAAGCTTTCTTT. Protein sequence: CASSPGTGAGYLEAFF.

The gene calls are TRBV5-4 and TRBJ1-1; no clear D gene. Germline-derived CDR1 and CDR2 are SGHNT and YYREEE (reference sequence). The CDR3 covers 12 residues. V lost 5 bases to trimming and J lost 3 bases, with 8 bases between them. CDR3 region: CASRDRDTEAFF. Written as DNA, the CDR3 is TGTGCCAGCAGGGACCGGGACACTGAAGCTTTCTTT.

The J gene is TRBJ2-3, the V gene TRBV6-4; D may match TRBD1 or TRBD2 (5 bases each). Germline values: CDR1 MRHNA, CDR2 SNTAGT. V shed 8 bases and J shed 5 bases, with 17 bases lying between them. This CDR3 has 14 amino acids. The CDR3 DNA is TGTGCCAGCCGGGGCAGCGAGCGACGAGATACGCAGTATTTT. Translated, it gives CASRGSERRDTQYF.

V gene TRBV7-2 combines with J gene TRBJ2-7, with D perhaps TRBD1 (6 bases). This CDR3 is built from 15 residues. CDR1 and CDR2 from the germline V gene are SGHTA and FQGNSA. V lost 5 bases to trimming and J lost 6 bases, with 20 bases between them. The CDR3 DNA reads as TGTGCCAGCAGCCAGACGCGGCAGGGGTCGGGCGAGCAGTACTTC. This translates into CASSQTRQGSGEQYF.

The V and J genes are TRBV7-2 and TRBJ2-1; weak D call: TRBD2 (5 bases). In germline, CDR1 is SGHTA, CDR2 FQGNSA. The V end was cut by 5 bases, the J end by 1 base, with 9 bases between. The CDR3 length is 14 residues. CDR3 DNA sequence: TGTGCCAGCAGCCCCCGGGAATCCTACAATGAGCAGTTCTTC. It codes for CASSPRESYNEQFF.

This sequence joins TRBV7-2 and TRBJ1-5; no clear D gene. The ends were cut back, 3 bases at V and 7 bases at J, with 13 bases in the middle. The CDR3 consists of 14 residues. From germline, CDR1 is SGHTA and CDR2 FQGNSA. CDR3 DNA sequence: TGTGCCAGCAGCTTTAAACCGGGAGGCCAGCCCCAGCATTTT. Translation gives CASSFKPGGQPQHF.

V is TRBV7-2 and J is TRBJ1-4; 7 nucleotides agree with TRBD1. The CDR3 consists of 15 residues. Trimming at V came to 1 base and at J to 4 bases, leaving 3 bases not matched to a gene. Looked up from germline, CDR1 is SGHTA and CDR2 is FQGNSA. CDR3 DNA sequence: TGTGCCAGCAGCTTAGGGGGACAGAGTAATGAAAAACTGTTTTTT. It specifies CASSLGGQSNEKLFF.

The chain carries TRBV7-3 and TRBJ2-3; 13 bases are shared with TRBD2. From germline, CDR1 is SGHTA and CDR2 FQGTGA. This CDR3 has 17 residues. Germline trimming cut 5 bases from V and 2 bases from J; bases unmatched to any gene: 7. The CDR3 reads CASSKLAGGLATDTQYF. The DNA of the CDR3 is TGTGCCAGCAGCAAACTAGCGGGAGGGCTCGCCACAGATACGCAGTATTTT.

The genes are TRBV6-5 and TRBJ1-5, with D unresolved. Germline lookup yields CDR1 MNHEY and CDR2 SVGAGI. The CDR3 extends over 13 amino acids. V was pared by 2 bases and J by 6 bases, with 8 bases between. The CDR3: CASSYNRGQPQHF. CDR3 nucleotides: TGTGCCAGCAGTTACAATCGGGGTCAGCCCCAGCATTTT.

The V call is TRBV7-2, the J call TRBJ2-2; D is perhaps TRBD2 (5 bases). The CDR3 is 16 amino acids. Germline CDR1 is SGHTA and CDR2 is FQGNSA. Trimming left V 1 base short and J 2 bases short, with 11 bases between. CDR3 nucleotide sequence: TGTGCCAGCAGCTTAGTGGCGGGCCCAAACACCGGGGAGCTGTTTTTT. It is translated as CASSLVAGPNTGELFF.

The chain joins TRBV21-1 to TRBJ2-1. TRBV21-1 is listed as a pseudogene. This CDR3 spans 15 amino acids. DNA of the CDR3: TGTGCCAGCAAAAGCCGCAGGACCAAGTACAATGAGCAGTTCTTC. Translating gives CASKSRRTKYNEQFF.